These 32 T cell receptor beta chains came from one sample sequenced in a study of PD-1 blockade in classical Hodgkin lymphoma. Patients all relapsed after autologous stem cell transplantation, and there was variation in brentuximab vedotin exposure. Sequenced by immunoSEQ multiplex PCR; TCRdb stores in-frame clones only, minus some. The repertoire includes 75,000 to 100,000 clones, 65% to 85% of them detected once, and 12% sits in the top ten. The material was peripheral blood mononuclear cells (PBMCs), obtained at baseline. These receptors originate from a human donor with classical Hodgkin lymphoma.

This clone was detected only once. The chain couples TRBV19 to TRBJ2-2, with 14 bases aligning to TRBD2. This CDR3 has 19 residues. Germline assignment: CDR1 LNHDA and CDR2 SQIVND (reference sequence). V trimming: 1 base; J trimming: 6 bases; junction bases outside the gene matches: 10. For the CDR3, the DNA is TGTGCCAGTAGTATAGGGCGCTCCGGGACTAGCGGGAGAGCCGGGGAGCTGTTTTTT. Translation: CASSIGRSGTSGRAGELFF.

The genes are TRBV10-3 and TRBJ1-5; unclear D gene. There are 13 residues in the CDR3. V shed 7 bases and J shed 5 bases, with 12 bases lying between them. Germline CDR1 and CDR2: ENHRY and SYGVKD. Here the CDR3 DNA reads TGTGCCATCACCGAGGACGGCGATCAGCCCCAGCATTTT. Encoded protein: CAITEDGDQPQHF.

The chain employs TRBV7-8 and TRBJ2-3; no definite D call. The CDR3 runs to 14 residues. The ends were cut back, 1 base at V and 3 bases at J, with 8 bases in the middle. Germline V gene data show CDR1 as SGHVS and CDR2 as FQNEAQ. The CDR3 loop is CASSLDHGTDTQYF. In DNA, the CDR3 is TGTGCCAGCAGCTTAGACCATGGGACAGATACGCAGTATTTT.

The rearrangement joins TRBV19 to TRBJ2-2, with D hard to call. V was pared by 8 bases and J by 0 bases, with 16 bases between. Per the germline V gene, CDR1 is LNHDA and CDR2 is SQIVND (reference sequence). The CDR3 totals 16 residues. The CDR3 coding sequence is TGTGCCAGTCTATTGACCGCGAACGCGAACACCGGGGAGCTGTTTTTT. Protein: CASLLTANANTGELFF.

As concerns this clone: Other DNA variants within this sample encode the same CDR3. The rearrangement joins TRBV5-1 to TRBJ2-5; tentatively, D is TRBD2 (6 bases). CDR1 SGHRS and CDR2 YFSETQ come from the germline V gene. CDR3 length: 14 amino acids. V lost 0 bases, J lost 4 bases, and 10 bases lay in between. The CDR3 loop is CASSLGLVGETQYF. The CDR3 bases are TGCGCCAGCAGCTTGGGACTAGTCGGAGAGACCCAGTACTTC.

The chain uses TRBV27 and TRBJ2-1, with 8 bases aligning to TRBD1. V shed 5 bases, J shed 8 bases, and the junction held 8 bases outside the gene matches. Per germline, CDR1 MNHEY and CDR2 SMNVEV (reference sequence). The CDR3 covers 14 residues. This CDR3 reads CASSARQGSHEQFF. For the CDR3, the DNA is TGTGCCAGCAGTGCGAGACAGGGGAGCCATGAGCAGTTCTTC.

This sequence joins TRBV6-1 and TRBJ2-1; 11 positions agree with TRBD2. The CDR3 has 18 residues. V was pared by 0 bases and J by 3 bases, with 7 bases of the junction left unmatched. In germline, CDR1 is MNHNS, CDR2 SASEGT. The CDR3 reads CASSEAPGTSGLYNEQFF. The CDR3 DNA follows: TGTGCCAGCAGTGAAGCTCCCGGGACTAGCGGCCTCTACAATGAGCAGTTCTTC.

The chain recombines TRBV5-1 with TRBJ2-2, with TRBD2 identical over 8 bases. Germline V CDR1 and CDR2: SGHRS, YFSETQ. This CDR3 region has 16 residues. Trimming at V came to 4 bases and at J to 6 bases, leaving 11 bases not matched to a gene. DNA of the CDR3: TGCGCCAGCAGCACGAGGGGTAGCGGGGTCCCCGGGGAGCTGTTTTTT. This gives the protein CASSTRGSGVPGELFF.

The table lists this clone with a count of one. This chain uses TRBV5-6 with TRBJ1-6; D is uncertain. The CDR3 is 13 amino acids. Per the germline V gene, CDR1 is SGHDT and CDR2 is YYEEEE. Trimming left V 7 bases short and J 8 bases short, with 13 bases between. This CDR3 reads CASATSGDSPLHF. CDR3 sequence (DNA): TGTGCCAGCGCAACATCTGGAGATTCACCCCTCCACTTT.

V is TRBV7-3 and J is TRBJ2-2; 10 bases match TRBD1. The CDR3 is 14 residues long. Trimming at V came to 3 bases and at J to 6 bases, leaving 1 base not matched to a gene. Germline V gene lookup returns CDR1 SGHTA and CDR2 FQGTGA. This chain's CDR3 is CASSLGQGSGELFF. In DNA, the CDR3 is TGTGCCAGCAGCTTGGGACAGGGGTCCGGGGAGCTGTTTTTT.

This sequence joins TRBV5-1 and TRBJ1-5; a weak D match, TRBD1 (5 bases). CDR1 and CDR2 from the germline V gene are SGHRS and YFSETQ. V lost 0 bases, J lost 3 bases, and 10 bases lay in between. This CDR3 has 15 residues. The CDR3 region has the DNA TGCGCCAGCAGCTTGGGGGGCGGGTTCAATCAGCCCCAGCATTTT. It codes for CASSLGGGFNQPQHF.

Only one count was recorded for this clone. The chain recombines TRBV10-3 with TRBJ2-3, with TRBD2 matching 12 bases. The CDR3 spans 15 residues. The germline CDR1 and CDR2 sequences are ENHRY and SYGVKD. V shed 11 bases, J shed 3 bases, and the junction held 9 bases outside the gene matches. CDR3 region: CAASPLAGGTDTQYF. The DNA of the CDR3 is TGTGCCGCCTCACCACTAGCGGGGGGTACAGATACGCAGTATTTT.

The chain has TRBV7-9 and TRBJ1-2; TRBD1 agrees at 9 bases. Germline values: CDR1 SEHNR, CDR2 FQNEAQ (reference sequence). V trimming: 4 bases; J trimming: 7 bases; junction bases outside the gene matches: 10. The CDR3 sequence is 15 residues long. CDR3 DNA sequence: TGTGCCAGCAGCTACCCCACAGGGGGCATTGGTGGCTACACCTTC. Translation gives CASSYPTGGIGGYTF.

The V call is TRBV5-1, the J call TRBJ2-1; 9 bases agree with TRBD2. The junction had 2 bases not matched to a gene; V was cut back by 1 base and J by 6 bases. This CDR3 region has 14 residues. Germline values: CDR1 SGHRS, CDR2 YFSETQ. The DNA for the CDR3 is TGCGCCAGCAGCTTGAGCGGGAGGAGCAATGAGCAGTTCTTC. Translating it yields CASSLSGRSNEQFF.

DNA for the CDR3: TGTGCCAGCAGCTCACGGACAGGGGGCTACGAGCAGTACTTC. As protein: CASSSRTGGYEQYF. The V and J genes are TRBV7-9 and TRBJ2-7, with 10 nucleotides matching TRBD1. This CDR3 spans 14 amino acids. The V and J ends lost 4 bases and 3 bases, in that order; junction bases with no gene match: 3. Germline loops: CDR1 SEHNR, CDR2 FQNEAQ (reference sequence). The entire variable domain, with the rest obtained from reference TRBV7-9 and TRBJ2-7, is as follows: DTGVSQNPRHKITKRGQNVTFRCDPISEHNRLYWYRQTLGQGPEFLTYFQNEAQLEKSRLLSDRFSAERPKGSFSTLEIQRTEQGDSAMYLCASSSRTGGYEQYFGPGTRLTVT.

This chain connects TRBV7-7 to TRBJ2-1; D might be TRBD1 or TRBD2, each matching 5 bases. V lost 5 bases and J 0 bases, leaving 14 bases between the germline ends. Germline V lookup: CDR1 SSHAT, CDR2 FNYEAQ (reference sequence). The CDR3 is 16 residues long. This CDR3 reads CASSPSIGTSYNEQFF. As DNA, the CDR3 is TGTGCCAGCAGCCCAAGTATTGGGACCTCCTACAATGAGCAGTTCTTC.

This clone turned up a few times. Different DNA sequences within this sample yield the same CDR3. The V and J genes are TRBV27 and TRBJ2-7; TRBD2 might be the D (5 bases). The CDR3 covers 12 residues. The V and J ends lost 5 bases and 3 bases respectively, with 8 bases between them. Germline assignment: CDR1 MNHEY and CDR2 SMNVEV (reference sequence). The CDR3 protein is CASSPSGYEQYF. The CDR3 bases are TGTGCCAGCAGTCCCAGCGGCTACGAGCAGTACTTC.

The CDR3 protein is CASSFPDRVNTEAFF. DNA for the CDR3: TGTGCCAGCAGTTTTCCGGACAGGGTGAACACTGAAGCTTTCTTT. The chain combines TRBV28 with TRBJ1-1, with 8 bases fitting TRBD1. The J segment lost 0 bases and the V segment lost 3 bases, leaving 3 bases of the junction unmatched. Germline loops: CDR1 MDHEN, CDR2 SYDVKM. The CDR3 is 15 residues long. Complete variable domain (other parts from reference TRBV28 and TRBJ1-1): DVKVTQSSRYLVKRTGEKVFLECVQDMDHENMFWYRQDPGLGLRLIYFSYDVKMKEKGDIPEGYSVSREKKERFSLILESASTNQTSMYLCASSFPDRVNTEAFFGQGTRLTVV.

J is TRBJ1-5 and V is TRBV2; TRBD1 aligns across 9 bases. CDR3 size: 14 residues. Germline trimming cut 9 bases from V and 7 bases from J; bases unmatched to any gene: 10. From germline, CDR1 is SNHLY and CDR2 FYNNEI. The CDR3 nucleotides read TGTGCCAGTCACCCACGACAGGGGGACCAGCCCCAGCATTTT. This translates into CASHPRQGDQPQHF.

V and J are TRBV7-2 and TRBJ2-1; D perhaps matches TRBD2 (6 bases). The length of the CDR3 is 15 residues. Germline V CDR1 and CDR2: SGHTA, FQGNSA. V lost 3 bases, J lost 2 bases, and 11 bases lay in between. DNA for the CDR3: TGTGCCAGCAGCTTGAATGGCGGGACCTACAATGAGCAGTTCTTC. Translated, it gives CASSLNGGTYNEQFF. The whole variable domain, filled in from reference TRBV7-2 and TRBJ2-1, reads GAGVSQSPSNKVTEKGKDVELRCDPISGHTALYWYRQSLGQGLEFLIYFQGNSAPDKSGLPSDRFSAERTGGSVSTLTIQRTQQEDSAVYLCASSLNGGTYNEQFFGPGTRLTVL.

The chain couples TRBV19 to TRBJ2-3; tentatively, D is TRBD2 (6 bases). V gave up 1 base and J gave up 6 bases, with 8 bases separating them. This CDR3 has 13 amino acids. Per germline, CDR1 LNHDA and CDR2 SQIVND (reference sequence). As DNA, the CDR3 is TGTGCCAGTAGTATAGTAGGAGGGGATACGCAGTATTTT. The encoded protein is CASSIVGGDTQYF. Variable domain in full (rest from reference TRBV19 and TRBJ2-3): DGGITQSPKYLFRKEGQNVTLSCEQNLNHDAMYWYRQDPGQGLRLIYYSQIVNDFQKGDIAEGYSVSREKKESFPLTVTSAQKNPTAFYLCASSIVGGDTQYFGPGTRLTVL.

This chain connects TRBV9 to TRBJ1-6; 11 nucleotides match TRBD1. From germline, CDR1 is SGDLS and CDR2 YYNGEE. The V segment lost 3 bases and the J segment 8 bases; nucleotides outside the gene matches: 4. The CDR3 runs 15 residues. The CDR3: CASSAVGQGDSPLHF. CDR3 nucleotides: TGTGCCAGCAGCGCGGTGGGACAGGGGGATTCACCCCTCCACTTT.

The genes are TRBV30 and TRBJ2-3, with a weak D call TRBD2 (5 bases). The germline V and J ends were trimmed by 0 bases and 2 bases, with 15 bases remaining between them. Germline V gene sequence: CDR1 GTSNPN, CDR2 SVGIG (reference sequence). The CDR3 consists of 16 residues. CDR3 bases: TGTGCCTGGAGTGTACGGGGTACCTTACTCACAGATACGCAGTATTTT. Residues: CAWSVRGTLLTDTQYF.

The V gene is TRBV2, the J gene TRBJ1-2, with 9 bases matching TRBD1. The V gene end was trimmed by 6 bases and the J gene end by 6 bases; junction bases not matched to a gene: 5. Looked up from germline, CDR1 is SNHLY and CDR2 is FYNNEI. The CDR3 covers 13 residues. In DNA form, the CDR3 reads TGTGCCAGCAGAATCACAGGGGGCGATGGCTACACCTTC. This encodes CASRITGGDGYTF.

The chain uses TRBV7-9 and TRBJ2-3; D unresolved. The CDR3 totals 14 residues. Germline CDR1 and CDR2: SEHNR and FQNEAQ (reference sequence). The V and J ends lost 0 bases and 2 bases respectively, with 6 bases between them. The CDR3 reads CASSLAEYTDTQYF. CDR3 DNA: TGTGCCAGCAGCTTAGCGGAGTACACAGATACGCAGTATTTT.

The chain uses TRBV7-2 and TRBJ2-7; possibly TRBD1 or TRBD2 for D (5 bases each). Deletions cut 0 bases from V and 6 bases from J, with 12 bases between. The germline V gene has CDR1 SGHTA and CDR2 FQGNSA. CDR3 length: 14 residues. CDR3 residues: CASSLAGLGSEQYF. The DNA for the CDR3 is TGTGCCAGCAGCTTAGCGGGGCTGGGGAGCGAGCAGTACTTC.

The chain links TRBV6-5 to TRBJ2-7, with TRBD2 matching over 7 bases. Trimming removed 6 bases from V and 0 bases from J; junction bases left unmatched: 8. This CDR3 region has 15 residues. Looked up from germline, CDR1 is MNHEY and CDR2 is SVGAGI. CDR3 nucleotide sequence: TGTGCCAGCAGCCGTCTAGCGGAAGTCTCCTACGAGCAGTACTTC. The encoded protein is CASSRLAEVSYEQYF.

The chain has TRBV4-1 and TRBJ1-1, with D maybe TRBD1 (6 bases). This CDR3 region has 13 residues. CDR1 is MGHRA and CDR2 is YSYEKL in the germline V gene. The CDR3 DNA sequence: TGCGCTCACCACCAAGGGGGGCCCACTGAAGCTTTCTTT. Protein: CAHHQGGPTEAFF.

This chain links TRBV9 with TRBJ2-1; the D is unclear. CDR3 size: 15 residues. Germline CDR1 is SGDLS and CDR2 is YYNGEE. Trimming removed 0 bases at V and 2 bases at J, with 9 bases between. The DNA of the CDR3 is TGTGCCAGCAGCGTAGCGAACGCGGCCTACAATGAGCAGTTCTTC. As protein: CASSVANAAYNEQFF.

DNA of the CDR3: TGCGCCAGCAGCCAGGGGGCCTGGACAGGGGATAGCACAGATACGCAGTATTTT. Translation: CASSQGAWTGDSTDTQYF. This sequence joins TRBV4-3 and TRBJ2-3; 9 bases agree with TRBD1. This CDR3 is built from 18 residues. Germline lookup yields CDR1 LGHNA and CDR2 YSLEER. Trimming removed 3 bases from V and 0 bases from J; junction bases left unmatched: 10.

The chain couples TRBV10-3 to TRBJ2-3; no reliable D call. The CDR3 is 13 amino acids. Germline CDR1 ENHRY, CDR2 SYGVKD. The germline V and J ends were trimmed by 0 bases and 6 bases, with 7 bases remaining between them. The CDR3 region has the DNA TGTGCCATCAGTGAGTCGACCGGGGATACGCAGTATTTT. Encoded protein: CAISESTGDTQYF.

The chain links TRBV2 to TRBJ1-3, with a weak D call TRBD1 (5 bases). V was cut by 6 bases and J by 0 bases, with 6 bases left in between. Germline assignment: CDR1 SNHLY and CDR2 FYNNEI. This CDR3 contains 13 residues. CDR3 residues: CASRQDSGNTIYF. CDR3 sequence (DNA): TGTGCCAGCAGACAGGACTCTGGAAACACCATATATTTT.